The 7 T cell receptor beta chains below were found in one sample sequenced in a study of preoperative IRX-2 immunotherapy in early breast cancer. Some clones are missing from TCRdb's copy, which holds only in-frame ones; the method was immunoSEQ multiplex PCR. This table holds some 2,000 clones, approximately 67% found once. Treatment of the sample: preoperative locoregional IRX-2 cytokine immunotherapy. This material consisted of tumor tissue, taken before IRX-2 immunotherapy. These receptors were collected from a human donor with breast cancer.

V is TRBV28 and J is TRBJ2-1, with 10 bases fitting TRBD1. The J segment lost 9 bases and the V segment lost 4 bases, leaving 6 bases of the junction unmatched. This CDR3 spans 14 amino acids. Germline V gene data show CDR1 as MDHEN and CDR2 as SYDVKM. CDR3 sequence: CASSSTGGRSEQFF. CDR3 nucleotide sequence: TGTGCCAGCAGTTCGACAGGGGGCCGGAGTGAGCAGTTCTTC.

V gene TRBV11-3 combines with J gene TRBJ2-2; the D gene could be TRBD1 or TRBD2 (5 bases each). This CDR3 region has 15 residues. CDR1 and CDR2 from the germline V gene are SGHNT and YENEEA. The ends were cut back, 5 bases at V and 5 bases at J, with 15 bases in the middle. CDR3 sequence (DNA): TGTGCCAGCAGCCCAAAACTAGGGGCGACCGGGGAGCTGTTTTTT. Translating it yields CASSPKLGATGELFF.

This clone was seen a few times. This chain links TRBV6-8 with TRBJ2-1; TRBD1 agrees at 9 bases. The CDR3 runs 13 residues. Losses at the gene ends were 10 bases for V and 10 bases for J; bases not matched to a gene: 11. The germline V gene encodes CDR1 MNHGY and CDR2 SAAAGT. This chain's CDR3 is CATTGQGREEQFF. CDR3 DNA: TGTGCCACCACCGGACAGGGGAGGGAGGAGCAGTTCTTC.

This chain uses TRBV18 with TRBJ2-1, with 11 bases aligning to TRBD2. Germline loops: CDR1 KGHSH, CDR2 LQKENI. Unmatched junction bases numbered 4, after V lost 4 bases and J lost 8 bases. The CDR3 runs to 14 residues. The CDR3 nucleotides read TGTGCCAGCTCACAGCTAGCGGGGGGCTATGAGCAGTTCTTC. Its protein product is CASSQLAGGYEQFF.

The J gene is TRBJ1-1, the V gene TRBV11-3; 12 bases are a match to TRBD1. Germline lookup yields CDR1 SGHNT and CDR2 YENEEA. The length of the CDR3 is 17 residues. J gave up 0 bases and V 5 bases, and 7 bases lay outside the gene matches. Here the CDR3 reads CASSNGTGGPLNTEAFF. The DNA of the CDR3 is TGTGCCAGCAGCAATGGGACAGGGGGCCCTTTGAACACTGAAGCTTTCTTT.

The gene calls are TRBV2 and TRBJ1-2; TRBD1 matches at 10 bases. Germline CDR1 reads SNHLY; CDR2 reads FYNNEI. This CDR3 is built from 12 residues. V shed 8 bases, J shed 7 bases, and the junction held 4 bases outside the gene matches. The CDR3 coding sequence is TGTGCCAGCTACCGGGACAGGGGTGGCTACACCTTC. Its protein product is CASYRDRGGYTF.

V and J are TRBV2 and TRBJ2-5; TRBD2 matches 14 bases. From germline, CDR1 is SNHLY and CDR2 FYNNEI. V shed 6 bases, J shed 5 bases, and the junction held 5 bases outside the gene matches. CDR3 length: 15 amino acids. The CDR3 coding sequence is TGTGCCAGCAGCCGACTAGCGGGGGGGCGGGAGACCCAGTACTTC. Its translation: CASSRLAGGRETQYF.